The 8 T cell receptor beta chains presented below share a single source sample, sequenced in a study of cytomegalovirus exposure and HLA in healthy donors. PCR employed 60 Vbeta and 13 Jbeta primers. Repertoires were generated with immunoSEQ multiplex PCR, while TCRdb's copy carries only in-frame clones and drops some. The sample has 270,000 or so clones, roughly 89% seen once. Specimen: PBMCs. Receptor source: a man aged 40-49 years in good health and CMV-seropositive.

V is TRBV19 and J is TRBJ1-5; 7 bases fit TRBD1. The CDR3 spans 15 residues. CDR1 is LNHDA and CDR2 is SQIVND in the germline V gene (reference sequence). Trimming at V came to 4 bases and at J to 4 bases, leaving 7 bases not matched to a gene. The CDR3: CASSRGQAENQPQHF. As DNA, the CDR3 is TGTGCCAGTAGTAGAGGACAGGCTGAAAATCAGCCCCAGCATTTT. Variable domain in full (rest from reference TRBV19 and TRBJ1-5): DGGITQSPKYLFRKEGQNVTLSCEQNLNHDAMYWYRQDPGQGLRLIYYSQIVNDFQKGDIAEGYSVSREKKESFPLTVTSAQKNPTAFYLCASSRGQAENQPQHFGDGTRLSIL.

The rearrangement joins TRBV5-6 to TRBJ1-3, with TRBD1 identical over 7 bases. The CDR3 sequence is 15 residues long. In germline, CDR1 is SGHDT, CDR2 YYEEEE. Unmatched junction bases numbered 5, after V lost 3 bases and J lost 2 bases. The CDR3 coding sequence is TGTGCCAGCAGCTGGGACGACAGGGCTGGAAACACCATATATTTT. It yields the protein CASSWDDRAGNTIYF.

The gene calls are TRBV10-2 and TRBJ1-5; no reliable D call. V lost 7 bases and J lost 6, with 19 bases in between. From germline, CDR1 is WSHSY and CDR2 SAAADI. This CDR3 is 15 amino acids long. CDR3 in amino acids: CASTAGGAGSQPQHF. CDR3 bases: TGCGCCAGCACCGCAGGCGGCGCGGGGAGTCAGCCCCAGCATTTT.

The V call is TRBV7-9, the J call TRBJ2-1; TRBD1 agrees at 9 bases. The V gene's germline CDR1 is SEHNR and CDR2 FQNEAQ (reference sequence). CDR3 length: 14 residues. V dropped 5 bases and J dropped 9; count of bases not matched to a gene: 8. The CDR3 nucleotides read TGTGCCAGCAGCCTCGGGACAGGGAGCACTGAGCAGTTCTTC. Amino acid sequence: CASSLGTGSTEQFF.

The rearrangement joins TRBV4-3 to TRBJ1-2, with a tentative D call TRBD1 (5 bases). Germline values: CDR1 LGHNA, CDR2 YSLEER. The CDR3 has 13 residues. Trimming stripped 3 bases from V and 5 bases from J, with 10 bases between. CDR3 amino acids: CASSQIQGYGYTF. CDR3 bases: TGCGCCAGCAGCCAGATCCAGGGTTATGGCTACACCTTC.

The chain has TRBV4-1 and TRBJ1-2, with a weak D call TRBD1 (6 bases). The CDR3 length is 17 residues. Trimming cost V 3 bases and J 1 base, with 18 bases left between them. Germline V lookup: CDR1 MGHRA, CDR2 YSYEKL. The CDR3 region is CASSHRDIGAFNYGYTF. CDR3 coding DNA: TGCGCCAGCAGCCACCGGGACATCGGGGCCTTTAACTATGGCTACACCTTC.

The chain couples TRBV9 to TRBJ2-3; unclear D gene. Germline V gene data show CDR1 as SGDLS and CDR2 as YYNGEE. V dropped 0 bases and J dropped 4 bases, with 12 bases sitting between them. The CDR3 is 15 residues long. CDR3 sequence: CASSVARGEADTQYF. As DNA, the CDR3 is TGTGCCAGCAGCGTAGCTAGAGGCGAGGCAGATACGCAGTATTTT.

V and J are TRBV5-1 and TRBJ2-3; the match to TRBD2 covers 7 bases. The germline V gene encodes CDR1 SGHRS and CDR2 YFSETQ. V shed 0 bases and J 4 bases; nucleotides not matched to a gene: 5. The CDR3 has 15 residues. CDR3 residues: CASSLASSGPDTQYF. CDR3 coding DNA: TGCGCCAGCAGCTTGGCGTCTAGCGGACCAGATACGCAGTATTTT.